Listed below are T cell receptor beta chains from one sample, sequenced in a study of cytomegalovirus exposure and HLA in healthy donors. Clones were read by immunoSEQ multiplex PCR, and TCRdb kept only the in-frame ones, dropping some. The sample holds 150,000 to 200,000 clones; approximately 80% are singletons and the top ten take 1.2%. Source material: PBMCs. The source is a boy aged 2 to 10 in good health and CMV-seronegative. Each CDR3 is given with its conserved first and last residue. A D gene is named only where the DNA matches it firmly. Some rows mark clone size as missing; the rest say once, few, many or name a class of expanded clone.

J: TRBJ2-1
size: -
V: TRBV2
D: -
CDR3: CASSADGSSYNEQFF
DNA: TGTGCCAGCAGTGCCGATGGGAGCTCCTACAATGAGCAGTTCTTC

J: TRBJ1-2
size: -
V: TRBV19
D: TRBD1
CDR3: CASSWTGGNYGYTF
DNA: TGTGCCAGTAGTTGGACAGGGGGGAACTATGGCTACACCTTC

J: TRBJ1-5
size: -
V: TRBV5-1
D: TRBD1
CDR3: CASSLGQGDNQPQHF
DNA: TGCGCCAGCAGCTTGGGACAGGGGGACAATCAGCCCCAGCATTTT

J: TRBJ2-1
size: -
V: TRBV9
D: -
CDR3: CASSALDQQFF
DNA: TGTGCCAGCAGCGCTTTAGATCAGCAGTTCTTC

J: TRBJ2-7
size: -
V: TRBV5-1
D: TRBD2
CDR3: CASSLGGGLSYEQYF
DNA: TGCGCCAGCAGCTTGGGCGGGGGACTCTCCTACGAGCAGTACTTC

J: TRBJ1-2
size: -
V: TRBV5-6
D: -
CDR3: CASSLGGLYGYTF
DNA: TGTGCCAGCAGCTTGGGGGGCCTCTATGGCTACACCTTC

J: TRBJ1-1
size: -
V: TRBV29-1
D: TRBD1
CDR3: CSAVLYRGTNTEAFF
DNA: TGCAGCGCGGTACTCTACAGGGGCACGAACACTGAAGCTTTCTTT

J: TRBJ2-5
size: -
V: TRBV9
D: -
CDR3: CASSVYEGDRPNF
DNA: TGTGCCAGCAGCGTTTACGAGGGGGACCGTCCCAACTTC

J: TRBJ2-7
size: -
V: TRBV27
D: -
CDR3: CASMSPYEQYF
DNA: TGTGCCAGCATGAGCCCATACGAGCAGTACTTC

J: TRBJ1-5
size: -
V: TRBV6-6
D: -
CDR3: CASSQGGNQPQHF
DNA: TGTGCCAGCAGCCAAGGAGGGAATCAGCCCCAGCATTTT

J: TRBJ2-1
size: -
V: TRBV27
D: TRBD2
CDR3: CASGVDPSGRNEQFF
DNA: TGTGCCAGCGGGGTAGACCCTAGCGGGAGAAATGAGCAGTTCTTC

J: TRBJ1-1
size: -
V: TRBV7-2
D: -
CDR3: CASSLKQGNTEAFF
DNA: TGTGCCAGCAGCTTAAAACAGGGAAACACTGAAGCTTTCTTT

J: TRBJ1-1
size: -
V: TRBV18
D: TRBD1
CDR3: CASSPLDRLNAEAFF
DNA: TGTGCCAGCTCACCATTGGACAGGTTGAACGCTGAAGCTTTCTTT

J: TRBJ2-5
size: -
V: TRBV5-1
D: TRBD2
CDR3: CASSWGLASQETQYF
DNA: TGCGCCAGCAGCTGGGGACTAGCCTCCCAAGAGACCCAGTACTTC

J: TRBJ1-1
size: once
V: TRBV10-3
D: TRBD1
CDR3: CAISENQGAVEAFF
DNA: TGTGCCATCAGTGAGAACCAGGGGGCGGTCGAAGCTTTCTTT

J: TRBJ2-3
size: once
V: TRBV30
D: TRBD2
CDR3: CAWSPGLAGGGDTQYF
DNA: TGTGCCTGGAGCCCCGGACTAGCGGGAGGTGGAGATACGCAGTATTTT

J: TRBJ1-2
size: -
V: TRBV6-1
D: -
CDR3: CASSEGRVGGYTF
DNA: TGTGCCAGCAGCGAGGGAAGGGTCGGAGGCTACACCTTC

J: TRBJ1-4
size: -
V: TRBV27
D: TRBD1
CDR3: CASSSTTADRDEKLFF
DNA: TGTGCCAGCAGTTCCACAACGGCAGACAGGGACGAAAAACTGTTTTTT

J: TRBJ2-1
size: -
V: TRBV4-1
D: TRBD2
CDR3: CASSQFAGLVGNEQFF
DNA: TGCGCCAGCAGCCAATTTGCCGGACTAGTGGGCAATGAGCAGTTCTTC

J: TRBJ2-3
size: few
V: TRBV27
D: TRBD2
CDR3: CASRLAGGPGDTQYF
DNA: TGTGCCAGCAGACTGGCGGGAGGGCCAGGAGATACGCAGTATTTT

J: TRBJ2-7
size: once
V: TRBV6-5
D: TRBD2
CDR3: CASTYGGGEQYF
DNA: TGTGCCAGCACCTACGGGGGGGGCGAGCAGTACTTC

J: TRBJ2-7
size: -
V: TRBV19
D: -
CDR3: CASSRLPTGSYEQYF
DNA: TGTGCCAGTAGCCGTCTGCCCACGGGGTCCTACGAGCAGTACTTC

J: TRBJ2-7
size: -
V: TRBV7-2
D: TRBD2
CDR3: CASSLGGLDEQYF
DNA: TGTGCCAGCAGCTTAGGGGGACTAGACGAGCAGTACTTC

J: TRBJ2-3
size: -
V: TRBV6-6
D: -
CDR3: CASSYRDSKSDTQYF
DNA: TGTGCCAGCAGTTACCGGGACTCAAAATCGGATACGCAGTATTTT

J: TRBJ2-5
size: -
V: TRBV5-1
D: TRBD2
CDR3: CASSNGTSGKAQYF
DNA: TGCGCCAGCAGCAACGGGACTAGCGGGAAGGCCCAGTACTTC

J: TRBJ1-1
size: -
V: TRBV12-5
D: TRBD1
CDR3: CASQLGTGLRMTTEAFF
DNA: TGTGCTAGTCAGCTAGGGACAGGGCTAAGGATGACCACTGAAGCTTTCTTT

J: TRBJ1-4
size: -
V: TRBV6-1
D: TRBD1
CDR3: CASSLSTGLEEKLFF
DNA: TGTGCCAGCAGTTTATCGACAGGGTTAGAAGAAAAACTGTTTTTT

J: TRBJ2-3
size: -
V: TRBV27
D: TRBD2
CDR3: CASSHGTSWGTDTQYF
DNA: TGTGCCAGCAGTCATGGGACTAGCTGGGGCACAGATACGCAGTATTTT

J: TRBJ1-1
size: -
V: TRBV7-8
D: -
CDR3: CASRGGLMNTEAFF
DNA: TGTGCCAGCAGGGGGGGGTTAATGAACACTGAAGCTTTCTTT

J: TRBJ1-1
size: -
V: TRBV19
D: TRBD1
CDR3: CASSERGRIKTEAFF
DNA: TGTGCCAGTAGTGAGAGGGGGCGAATAAAAACTGAAGCTTTCTTT

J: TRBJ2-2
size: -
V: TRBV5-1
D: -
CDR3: CATPGSTGELFF
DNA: TGCGCCACCCCGGGTAGCACCGGGGAGCTGTTTTTT

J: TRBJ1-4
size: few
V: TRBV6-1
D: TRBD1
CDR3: CASSEGTGYEKLFF
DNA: TGTGCCAGCAGTGAAGGGACAGGGTATGAAAAACTGTTTTTT

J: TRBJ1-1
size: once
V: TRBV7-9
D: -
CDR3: CASSAESLSGITEAFF
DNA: TGTGCCAGCTCGGCGGAAAGCTTGTCAGGGATCACTGAAGCTTTCTTT

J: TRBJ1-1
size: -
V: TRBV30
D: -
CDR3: CAWDFGGMNTEAFF
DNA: TGTGCCTGGGACTTCGGTGGAATGAACACTGAAGCTTTCTTT

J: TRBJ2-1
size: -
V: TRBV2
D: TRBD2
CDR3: CASSGGLAEGHEQFF
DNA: TGTGCCAGCAGCGGCGGACTAGCAGAGGGGCATGAGCAGTTCTTC

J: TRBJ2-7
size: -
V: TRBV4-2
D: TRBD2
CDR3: CASSPTLLAGGSYEQYF
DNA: TGTGCCAGCAGCCCCACCCTCCTAGCGGGAGGCTCCTACGAGCAGTACTTC

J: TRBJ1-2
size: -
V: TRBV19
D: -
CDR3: CASTPRIGVANYGYTF
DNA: TGTGCCAGTACCCCTCGGATCGGGGTAGCTAACTATGGCTACACCTTC

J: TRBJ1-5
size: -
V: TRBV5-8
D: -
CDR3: CASSFLYSNQPQHF
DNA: TGTGCCAGCAGCTTCCTCTATAGCAATCAGCCCCAGCATTTT

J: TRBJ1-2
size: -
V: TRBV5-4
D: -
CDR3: CASSLGPGSNYGYTF
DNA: TGTGCCAGCAGCTTGGGGCCAGGGTCTAACTATGGCTACACCTTC

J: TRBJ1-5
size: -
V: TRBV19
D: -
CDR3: CASRNQGPGGQPQHF
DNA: TGTGCCAGTAGAAACCAGGGGCCGGGGGGTCAGCCCCAGCATTTT

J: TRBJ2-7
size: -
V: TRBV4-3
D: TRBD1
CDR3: CASSQGTGFSYEQYF
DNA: TGCGCCAGCAGCCAAGGGACAGGGTTCTCCTACGAGCAGTACTTC

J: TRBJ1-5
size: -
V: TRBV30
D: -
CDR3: CAWSADWNNQPQHF
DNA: TGTGCCTGGAGTGCAGACTGGAACAATCAGCCCCAGCATTTT

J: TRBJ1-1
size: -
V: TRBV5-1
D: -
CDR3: CASSLSGKGDTEAFF
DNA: TGCGCCAGCAGCTTGTCAGGAAAAGGGGACACTGAAGCTTTCTTT

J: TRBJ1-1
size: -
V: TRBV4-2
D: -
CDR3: CASRLGGRNTEAFF
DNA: TGTGCCAGCAGGTTAGGAGGTCGAAACACTGAAGCTTTCTTT

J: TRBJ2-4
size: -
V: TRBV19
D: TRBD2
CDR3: CASSRATSGSGGNIQYF
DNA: TGTGCCAGTAGTAGGGCGACTAGCGGGAGTGGTGGAAACATTCAGTACTTC

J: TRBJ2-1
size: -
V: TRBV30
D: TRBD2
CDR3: CAWNSGGRYNEQFF
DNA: TGTGCCTGGAATAGCGGGGGGCGATACAATGAGCAGTTCTTC

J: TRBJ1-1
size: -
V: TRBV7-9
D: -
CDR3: CASSLAVTRDTEAFF
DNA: TGTGCCAGCAGCTTAGCGGTCACTCGGGACACTGAAGCTTTCTTT

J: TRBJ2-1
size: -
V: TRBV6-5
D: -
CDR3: CASSYSTQQEQFF
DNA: TGTGCCAGCAGTTACTCGACTCAGCAGGAGCAGTTCTTC

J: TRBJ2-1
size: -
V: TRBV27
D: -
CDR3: CASSTDRLNEQFF
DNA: TGTGCCAGCTCCACTGACAGACTCAATGAGCAGTTCTTC

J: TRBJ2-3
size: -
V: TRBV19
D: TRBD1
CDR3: CASSLGTGTDTQYF
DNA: TGTGCCAGTAGTCTGGGGACAGGAACAGATACGCAGTATTTT

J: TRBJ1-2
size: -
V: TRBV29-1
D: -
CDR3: CSVERQDYGYTF
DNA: TGCAGCGTTGAAAGGCAGGACTATGGCTACACCTTC